This entry lists 25 T cell receptor beta chains sequenced from one sample in a study of T cell responses to AZD1222 COVID-19 vaccine. Measured with immunoSEQ multiplex PCR; TCRdb has only the in-frame clones, and not every one. This sample carries around 140,000 clones, around 92% of them seen once, and the ten largest clones take around 1.9%. Sequences were derived from peripheral blood, sampled 28 days after the second AZD1222 dose. These receptors came from an adult who received the AZD1222 COVID-19 vaccine.

V and J are TRBV19 and TRBJ1-3, with no clear D. The germline gives CDR1 LNHDA, CDR2 SQIVND (reference sequence). V lost 3 bases, J lost 0 bases, and 9 bases lay in between. CDR3 length: 15 amino acids. The CDR3 region is CASSIGRNSGNTIYF. In nucleotides, the CDR3 is TGTGCCAGTAGTATTGGTCGGAACTCTGGAAACACCATATATTTT.

The chain recombines TRBV5-1 with TRBJ1-1, with 8 positions matching TRBD1. Germline V gene data show CDR1 as SGHRS and CDR2 as YFSETQ. The CDR3 has 17 residues. V was clipped by 2 bases and J by 4 bases; unmatched bases: 13. The CDR3 loop is CASSLGTDRGWGTEAFF. The CDR3 coding sequence is TGCGCCAGCAGCTTAGGTACAGACAGGGGATGGGGCACTGAAGCTTTCTTT. The full variable domain, completed using reference TRBV5-1 and TRBJ1-1, is KAGVTQTPRYLIKTRGQQVTLSCSPISGHRSVSWYQQTPGQGLQFLFEYFSETQRNKGNFPGRFSGRQFSNSRSEMNVSTLELGDSALYLCASSLGTDRGWGTEAFFGQGTRLTVV.

The chain joins TRBV18 to TRBJ1-4; no clear D. Trimming pared 3 bases from V and 6 bases from J, leaving 20 bases between. This CDR3 is 17 amino acids long. Germline V gene sequence: CDR1 KGHSH, CDR2 LQKENI. The CDR3 loop reads CASSPLPAGIGYEKLFF. The DNA of the CDR3 is TGTGCCAGCTCACCCCTCCCGGCGGGGATAGGCTATGAAAAACTGTTTTTT.

The V and J genes are TRBV2 and TRBJ2-1, with D unresolved. This CDR3 has 12 amino acids. The V gene's germline CDR1 is SNHLY and CDR2 FYNNEI. V lost 4 bases, J lost 2 bases, and 3 bases lay in between. Here the CDR3 DNA reads TGTGCCAGCAGTGGGACCTACAATGAGCAGTTCTTC. Residues: CASSGTYNEQFF.

This clone occurred a few times. The CDR3 reads CAIGQGSYNEQFF. DNA of the CDR3: TGTGCCATCGGACAGGGGTCCTACAATGAGCAGTTCTTC. V is TRBV10-3 and J is TRBJ2-1, with 9 positions matching TRBD1. The CDR3 length is 13 residues. The V gene's germline CDR1 is ENHRY and CDR2 SYGVKD. V was clipped by 8 bases and J by 1 base; unmatched bases: 0.

This clone occurred once. The chain is built from TRBV2 and TRBJ2-1; 10 positions match TRBD2. In germline, CDR1 is SNHLY, CDR2 FYNNEI. V lost 4 bases and J lost 7; bases outside the gene matches: 22. The CDR3 has 20 residues. CDR3 DNA: TGTGCCAGCAGTGGACGCCGAATAGCGGGGGGTTGGTCGGTTCGTAATGAGCAGTTCTTC. As protein: CASSGRRIAGGWSVRNEQFF.

V usage is TRBV25-1 and J usage is TRBJ2-1, with D unclear. The CDR3 has 11 amino acids. Trimming removed 3 bases at V and 10 bases at J, with 7 bases between. Per the germline V gene, CDR1 is MGHDK and CDR2 is SYGVNS. CDR3 sequence reads: CASSDAGEQFF. For the CDR3, the DNA is TGTGCCAGCAGTGACGCCGGGGAGCAGTTCTTC. The variable domain in full, completed from reference TRBV25-1 and TRBJ2-1, reads EADIYQTPRYLVIGTGKKITLECSQTMGHDKMYWYQQDPGMELHLIHYSYGVNSTEKGDLSSESTVSRIRTEHFPLTLESARPSHTSQYLCASSDAGEQFFGPGTRLTVL.

The chain combines TRBV7-6 with TRBJ2-3; 13 positions match TRBD2. The ends lost 1 base at V and 1 base at J; junction bases unmatched: 2. Per germline, CDR1 SGHVS and CDR2 FNYEAQ. This CDR3 has 17 amino acids. This CDR3 reads CASSLGTSGGRTDTQYF. In DNA, the CDR3 is TGTGCCAGCAGCTTAGGGACTAGCGGGGGACGCACAGATACGCAGTATTTT.

The chain uses TRBV29-1 and TRBJ2-1, with 8 bases aligning to TRBD2. V lost 5 bases, J lost 5 bases, and 8 bases stayed unmatched. This CDR3 contains 14 residues. Germline V gives CDR1 SQVTM, CDR2 ANQGSEA. In nucleotides, the CDR3 is TGCAGCGTTATGAGCGGGAGAACCCACAATGAGCAGTTCTTC. It translates to CSVMSGRTHNEQFF.

The chain has TRBV5-5 and TRBJ2-7, with TRBD1 matching over 9 bases. The CDR3 runs 13 residues. The ends lost 3 bases at V and 6 bases at J; junction bases unmatched: 4. The germline V gene has CDR1 SGHKS and CDR2 YYEKEE (reference sequence). CDR3 region: CASSWRQGGEQYV. The CDR3 nucleotides read TGTGCCAGCAGCTGGAGACAGGGGGGCGAGCAGTACGTC.

As for this clone: The identical CDR3 is also encoded by other nucleotide sequences in the sample. The gene calls are TRBV5-4 and TRBJ2-5; D gene uncertain. Germline lookup yields CDR1 SGHNT and CDR2 YYREEE (reference sequence). V was shortened by 1 base and J by 2 bases, with 0 bases between the two germline ends. This CDR3 contains 11 residues. CDR3 in amino acids: CASSLQETQYF. Written as DNA, the CDR3 is TGTGCCAGCAGCTTGCAAGAGACCCAGTACTTC.

As DNA, the CDR3 is TGTGCCACCAGCAGAGGAACGGCTGCAGGGGCGGATGAGCAGTTCTTC. Translating it yields CATSRGTAAGADEQFF. The gene calls are TRBV15 and TRBJ2-1; possible D gene TRBD1, 6 bases. From germline, CDR1 is LNHNV and CDR2 YYDKDF (reference sequence). The CDR3 loop spans 16 amino acids. Between the trimmed V and J ends, which lost 1 base and 8 bases, there was a span of 18 bases.

The chain links TRBV25-1 to TRBJ1-2; 8 bases agree with TRBD1. This CDR3 comprises 15 residues. Per the germline V gene, CDR1 is MGHDK and CDR2 is SYGVNS. The trim removed 4 bases at V and 4 bases at J, leaving 8 bases unmatched. The CDR3 loop reads CASSAPGGIGYGYTF. Here the CDR3 DNA reads TGTGCCAGCAGTGCCCCAGGGGGCATTGGCTATGGCTACACCTTC.

This chain uses TRBV2 with TRBJ2-3; D is unclear. Trimming cost V 5 bases and J 3 bases, with 12 bases left between them. CDR1 and CDR2 (germline): SNHLY, FYNNEI. CDR3 length equals 14 residues. The CDR3 nucleotides read TGTGCCAGCAGTCCCCTCCGGGTTACAGATACGCAGTATTTT. Its protein is CASSPLRVTDTQYF.

The chain carries TRBV19 and TRBJ2-1; tentatively, D is TRBD1 (6 bases). Per the germline V gene, CDR1 is LNHDA and CDR2 is SQIVND (reference sequence). The V gene lost 9 bases and the J gene lost 9 bases, with 18 bases spanning the gap. CDR3 size: 13 residues. The CDR3 sequence is CASSRPQGGEQFF. CDR3 nucleotides: TGTGCCAGCAGCCGGCCGCAAGGGGGTGAGCAGTTCTTC.

J is TRBJ1-6 and V is TRBV19; the D gene is possibly TRBD1 (6 bases). The CDR3 sequence is 15 residues long. Trimming removed 5 bases at V and 7 bases at J, with 15 bases between. Germline lookup yields CDR1 LNHDA and CDR2 SQIVND (reference sequence). CDR3 loop: CASSPLGRGNSPLHF. The CDR3 nucleotides read TGTGCCAGTAGTCCCCTGGGCAGGGGAAATTCACCCCTCCACTTT.

The rearrangement joins TRBV7-8 to TRBJ1-5; 8 bases line up with TRBD1. Germline CDR1 and CDR2: SGHVS and FQNEAQ. V lost 4 bases to trimming and J lost 0 bases; unmatched junction nucleotides: 14. The CDR3 consists of 19 residues. This CDR3 is CASSSGRGTGLLSNQPQHF. The CDR3 coding sequence is TGTGCCAGCAGCTCGGGGAGGGGGACAGGACTACTTAGCAATCAGCCCCAGCATTTT.

The chain recombines TRBV11-2 with TRBJ1-6, with D perhaps TRBD1 (5 bases). The CDR3 length is 16 residues. Germline lookup yields CDR1 SGHAT and CDR2 FQNNGV. V lost 5 bases, J lost 7 bases, and 18 bases lay in between. The CDR3 sequence is CASSPSGNRQNSPLHF. The CDR3 region has the DNA TGTGCCAGCAGCCCATCCGGGAACAGGCAAAATTCACCCCTCCACTTT.

The genes are TRBV19 and TRBJ1-3; D might be TRBD1 (6 bases). Trimming took 3 bases from V and 4 from J, leaving 19 bases between them. The CDR3 runs 17 residues. Germline loops: CDR1 LNHDA, CDR2 SQIVND (reference sequence). CDR3 protein: CASSIDVAGTIGNTIYF. The CDR3 DNA is TGTGCCAGTAGTATCGACGTCGCCGGGACAATAGGAAACACCATATATTTT.

V gene TRBV2 combines with J gene TRBJ2-3; a possible D gene is TRBD1 (5 bases). Per germline, CDR1 SNHLY and CDR2 FYNNEI. The V end was cut by 8 bases, the J end by 3 bases, with 18 bases between. There are 15 residues in the CDR3. The CDR3 DNA follows: TGTGCCAGCCGTTGGCAGGGAACGGAGACAGATACGCAGTATTTT. This codes for CASRWQGTETDTQYF.

The chain links TRBV29-1 to TRBJ2-3; 9 bases fit TRBD2. Germline CDR1 and CDR2: SQVTM and ANQGSEA. The CDR3 has 14 residues. V lost 3 bases, J lost 4 bases, and 5 bases stayed unmatched. CDR3 sequence reads: CSVDASGVADTQYF. The CDR3 DNA follows: TGCAGCGTTGATGCTAGCGGGGTAGCAGATACGCAGTATTTT.

The J gene is TRBJ2-3, the V gene TRBV19; 10 bases agree with TRBD2. V lost 10 bases and J lost 6; bases outside the gene matches: 13. Per the germline V gene, CDR1 is LNHDA and CDR2 is SQIVND (reference sequence). The CDR3 is made up of 15 amino acids. The CDR3 spells CATGLGSGRRDTQYF. For the CDR3, the DNA is TGTGCCACCGGACTGGGTAGCGGGAGGAGGGATACGCAGTATTTT. Together with reference TRBV19 and TRBJ2-3, the CDR3 gives the full variable domain: DGGITQSPKYLFRKEGQNVTLSCEQNLNHDAMYWYRQDPGQGLRLIYYSQIVNDFQKGDIAEGYSVSREKKESFPLTVTSAQKNPTAFYLCATGLGSGRRDTQYFGPGTRLTVL.

On this clone: A read error may produce the germline difference seen at one junction end. The CDR3 nucleotides are TGTGCCAGCAGACAAGGGGACGGCCTCTCTGGGGCCAACGTCCTGACTTTC. This translates into CASRQGDGLSGANVLTF. The chain carries TRBV3-1 (or the pseudogene TRBV3-2) and TRBJ2-6, with D possibly being TRBD1 or TRBD2 (5 bases each). The CDR3 consists of 17 residues. Looked up from germline, CDR1 is LGHDT and CDR2 is YNNKEL (reference sequence).

The chain uses TRBV4-1 and TRBJ1-1; D possibly corresponds to TRBD1 (5 bases). Germline loops: CDR1 MGHRA, CDR2 YSYEKL. V shed 1 base and J shed 0 bases, with 9 bases lying between them. This CDR3 has 15 residues. As DNA, the CDR3 is TGCGCCAGCAGCCAAGTCGCGGGGGTGAACACTGAAGCTTTCTTT. This encodes CASSQVAGVNTEAFF.

This clone was recorded at least ten times. The rearrangement uses TRBV7-6 and TRBJ1-1; no clear D gene. V lost 1 base, J lost 5 bases, and 11 bases lay in between. The germline gives CDR1 SGHVS, CDR2 FNYEAQ. This CDR3 spans 14 amino acids. The DNA for the CDR3 is TGTGCCAGCAGCTTAGGAGGAACTCGAACTGAAGCTTTCTTT. Translated: CASSLGGTRTEAFF.